Detailed here is one T cell receptor beta chain. Its antigen is not known. These data are taken from a study of OX40 agonist ivuxolimab in advanced cancers. Study details: Participants, approximately 80% male, averaged roughly 60 years of age, ranging from roughly 23 to 80. Study outcomes and limitations: Researchers report that CD8+ T cells had, on average, more expanded clones than CD4+. It was not determined which antigens were specifically recognized by the peripheral T cells that had undergone clonal expansion.

TCRdb's copy holds only in-frame clones and misses some; the assay was immunoSEQ multiplex PCR. The data show about 64,000 clones, roughly 85% seen once. The CDR3 is 17 residues long. Trimming cost V 3 bases and J 4 bases, with 20 bases left between them. In germline, CDR1 is MDHEN, CDR2 SYDVKM. This chain joins TRBV28 and TRBJ2-3; D may be TRBD2 (6 bases). The sequencing used CD4+ or CD8+ T cells sorted from blood, collected in a trial of the OX40 agonist ivuxolimab. This receptor was obtained from an adult with an advanced solid tumor such as melanoma, head and neck, liver or kidney cancer. In DNA, the CDR3 is TGTGCCAGCAGTTTTGGGGCCGGCGGGATCAGCGCAGATACGCAGTATTTT. Its protein product is CASSFGAGGISADTQYF.